Here is one T cell receptor beta chain with its context. Antigen specificity is unknown. This sample was taken from a study of shared clonotypes between healthy human individuals. Study findings and constraints: Sequencing of the sorted subsets was shown by rarefaction to be incomplete despite large depth. On the whole, naive subsets had larger estimated richness than memory subsets had.

The data were produced by immunoSEQ multiplex PCR, yet TCRdb's version contains in-frame clones alone and is incomplete. The sample lists 2.3 million or so clones, over 90% seen once, with 0.39% in the top ten. Germline V gene lookup returns CDR1 SGHTA and CDR2 FQGNSA. This CDR3 region has 12 residues. Trimming cost V 5 bases and J 2 bases, with 4 bases left between them. This clonotype was sampled from a man between 18 and 29 years old in good health. Some clones in this sample may be carry-over from other donors' samples. The source material was naive CD4+ T cells from PBMCs. Subset meaning: CD45RA+ positively selected. The V gene is TRBV7-2, the J gene TRBJ2-4; D is undetermined. CDR3 DNA sequence: TGTGCCAGCAGCCAAACCAAAAACATTCAGTACTTC. Its translation is CASSQTKNIQYF.